These 14 T cell receptor beta chains were sequenced from one sample in a study of T cells in Graves' hyperthyroidism and ophthalmopathy. There were TCR beta CDR3 regions amplified from RNA transcripts. In the first-round RT-PCR of the TCR CDR3, the HTBI primer set was used. TCRdb passed the multiplex PCR reads through MiXCR, listing each CDR3 protein once. The data contain approximately 410,000 distinct CDR3 sequences, roughly 13% of them seen just once; the ten biggest clones take up less than 6.5%. Sequencing was done on a sample of blood. These receptors were obtained from a woman between 18 and 29 years old with Graves' hyperthyroidism.

This clonotype was seen at least ten times. The gene calls are TRBV19 and TRBJ1-1, with 10 bases identical to TRBD1. J gave up 1 base and V 5 bases, and 4 bases lay outside the gene matches. CDR3 size: 15 residues. Germline V gives CDR1 LNHDA, CDR2 SQIVND (reference sequence). CDR3 nucleotide sequence: TGTGCCAGTAGTTCGACAGGGGGCTCGAACACTGAAGCTTTCTTT. Protein product: CASSSTGGSNTEAFF.

Concerning this clonotype: Since a much larger clone is just one base distant, this may be a read error. No DNA is shown, since the ends of the CDR3 on it are uncertain; the CDR3 is the one TCRdb lists. The V gene is TRBV11-2, the J gene TRBJ2-5. Both ends counted, the CDR3 spans 13 residues. Germline CDR1 reads SGHAT; CDR2 reads FQNNGV. This CDR3 reads CASSPFTSSTSDF.

In this sample, this clonotype turned up many times. This chain connects TRBV7-6 to TRBJ2-1; 7 positions match TRBD2. V lost 2 bases and J lost 6; bases outside the gene matches: 25. This CDR3 spans 21 amino acids. Germline V gene lookup returns CDR1 SGHVS and CDR2 FNYEAQ. CDR3 sequence: CASSLTWTVSPSGDAGNEQFF. The CDR3, as DNA: TGTGCCAGCAGCTTAACGTGGACCGTCTCTCCTAGCGGAGATGCGGGCAATGAGCAGTTCTTC.

CDR3 residues: CASSPRQGWTGELFF. Here the CDR3 DNA reads TGTGCCAGCAGCCCCCGACAGGGGTGGACCGGGGAGCTGTTTTTT. The chain carries TRBV5-4 and TRBJ2-2; TRBD1 aligns across 8 bases. Germline trimming cut 4 bases from V and 5 bases from J; bases unmatched to any gene: 7. Germline assignment: CDR1 SGHNT and CDR2 YYREEE (reference sequence). CDR3 length equals 15 residues.

This clonotype was seen ten or more times. The rearrangement links TRBV28 to TRBJ2-1, with no clear D. This CDR3 contains 15 residues. The ends were cut back, 1 base at V and 4 bases at J, with 11 bases in the middle. CDR1 and CDR2 from the germline V gene are MDHEN and SYDVKM. CDR3: CASSLSRSLYNEQFF. The CDR3, as DNA: TGTGCCAGCAGTTTATCTAGGTCTTTATACAATGAGCAGTTCTTC.

This clonotype appeared a few times. The CDR3 DNA reads TGTGCCAGCAGCATAAGCCGGACTTTCGACACAGATACGCAGTATTTT. Amino acid sequence: CASSISRTFDTDTQYF. V and J are TRBV12-3 or TRBV12-4 and TRBJ2-3; possibly TRBD2 for D (5 bases). The V end was cut by 6 bases, the J end by 2 bases, with 18 bases between. This CDR3 region has 16 residues.

The J gene is TRBJ1-1, the V gene TRBV30; D may be TRBD1 (5 bases). Germline V gives CDR1 GTSNPN, CDR2 SVGIG (reference sequence). The germline V and J ends were trimmed by 5 bases and 4 bases, with 8 bases remaining between them. CDR3 size: 11 residues. The CDR3 DNA reads as TGTGCCTGGGGGGGGGGCACTGAAGCTTTCTTT. Translated, it gives CAWGGGTEAFF.

The sample holds many counts of this clonotype. The rearrangement uses TRBV5-1 and TRBJ2-7, with D perhaps TRBD2 (6 bases). The CDR3 runs 15 residues. The germline gives CDR1 SGHRS, CDR2 YFSETQ. V was trimmed by 4 bases and J by 3 bases, leaving 17 bases between them. DNA of the CDR3: TGCGCCAGCAGCGGGGGGACCCGCTGGCTCTACGAGCAGTACTTC. Amino acids: CASSGGTRWLYEQYF.

In this sample, this clonotype turned up many times. The chain uses TRBV11-2 and TRBJ1-5; D not resolved. There are 12 residues in the CDR3. Germline-derived CDR1 and CDR2 are SGHAT and FQNNGV. Deletions cut 3 bases from V and 11 bases from J, with 11 bases between. In DNA form, the CDR3 reads TGTGCCAGCAGCTTCGACGGAATTTCCCAGCATTTT. Protein: CASSFDGISQHF.

This clonotype was seen more than once but under ten times. This chain uses TRBV6-1 with TRBJ2-1, with 7 positions matching TRBD2. The V gene's germline CDR1 is MNHNS and CDR2 SASEGT. The CDR3 is 14 amino acids. With 7 bases clipped from V and 4 bases from J, the junction kept 7 bases outside the gene matches. The CDR3 DNA follows: TGTGCCAGCAAAAGATTTAGCGGGTACAATGAGCAGTTCTTC. This gives the protein CASKRFSGYNEQFF.

This clonotype was recorded only once. A much larger clone lies a single base off, so this may be a read error. The chain is built from TRBV28 and TRBJ2-7; unclear D gene. The CDR3 length is 14 residues. Germline CDR1 reads MDHEN; CDR2 reads SYDVKM. The DNA of the CDR3 is TGTGCCAGCAGTTTGGGCAGTTCATTCTACGGGCAGTACTTC. Translation gives CASSLGSSFYGQYF.

This clonotype has at least ten counts. The chain recombines TRBV18 with TRBJ2-1; TRBD2 is a possible D gene (6 bases). Germline lookup yields CDR1 KGHSH and CDR2 LQKENI. The CDR3 consists of 15 residues. V was clipped by 2 bases and J by 4 bases, with 12 bases between them. The CDR3 nucleotides read TGTGCCAGCTCACCAGGTGGGACTCGGTACAATGAGCAGTTCTTC. It encodes CASSPGGTRYNEQFF.

Ten or more counts support this clonotype. This chain links TRBV29-1 with TRBJ1-1; no definite D call. The CDR3 consists of 11 residues. Germline lookup yields CDR1 SQVTM and CDR2 ANQGSEA. Trimming pared 4 bases from V and 7 bases from J, leaving 10 bases between. This CDR3 is CSVVRQLEAFF. The CDR3 DNA reads TGCAGCGTTGTGAGGCAGCTTGAAGCTTTCTTT.

Details on this clonotype: This may be a read error, as it is one base from a much larger clone. The V and J genes are TRBV5-6 and TRBJ2-5, with TRBD2 identical over 14 bases. From germline, CDR1 is SGHDT and CDR2 YYEEEE. This CDR3 has 18 amino acids. V shed 5 bases, J shed 1 base, and the junction held 10 bases outside the gene matches. CDR3 residues: CASRRGTSGRVTQETQYF. DNA for the CDR3: TGTGCCAGCAGGCGGGGGACTAGCGGGAGAGTTACCCAAGAGACCCAGTACTTC.